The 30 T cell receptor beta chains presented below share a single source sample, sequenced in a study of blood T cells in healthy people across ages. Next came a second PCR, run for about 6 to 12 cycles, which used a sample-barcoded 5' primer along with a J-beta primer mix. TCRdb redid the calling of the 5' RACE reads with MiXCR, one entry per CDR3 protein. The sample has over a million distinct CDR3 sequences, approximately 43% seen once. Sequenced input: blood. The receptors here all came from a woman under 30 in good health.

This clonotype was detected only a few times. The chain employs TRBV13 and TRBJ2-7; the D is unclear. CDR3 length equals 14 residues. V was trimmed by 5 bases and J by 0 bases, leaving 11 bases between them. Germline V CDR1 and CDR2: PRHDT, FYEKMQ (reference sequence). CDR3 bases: TGTGCCAGCAGCCCCGACCCAAACTCCTACGAGCAGTACTTC. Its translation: CASSPDPNSYEQYF.

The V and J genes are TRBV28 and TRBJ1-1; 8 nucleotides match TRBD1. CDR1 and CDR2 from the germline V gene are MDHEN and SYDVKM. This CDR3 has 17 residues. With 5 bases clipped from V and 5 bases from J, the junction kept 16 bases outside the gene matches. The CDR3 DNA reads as TGTGCCAGCAGTATCCCCCCCCCTGGACAGGGTTGGACTGAAGCTTTCTTT. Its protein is CASSIPPPGQGWTEAFF.

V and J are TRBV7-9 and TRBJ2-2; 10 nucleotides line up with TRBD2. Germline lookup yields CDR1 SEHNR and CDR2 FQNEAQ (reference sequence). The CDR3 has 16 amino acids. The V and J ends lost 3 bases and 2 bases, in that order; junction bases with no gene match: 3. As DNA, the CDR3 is TGTGCCAGCAGCTTTGGACTAGCGGCTAACACCGGGGAGCTGTTTTTT. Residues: CASSFGLAANTGELFF.

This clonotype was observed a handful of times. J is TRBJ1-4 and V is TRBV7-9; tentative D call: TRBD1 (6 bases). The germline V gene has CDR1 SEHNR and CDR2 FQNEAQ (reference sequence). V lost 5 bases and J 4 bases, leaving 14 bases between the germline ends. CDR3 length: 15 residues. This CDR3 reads CASSGYRAHNEKLFF. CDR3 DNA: TGTGCCAGCAGCGGGTACAGGGCACATAATGAAAAACTGTTTTTT.

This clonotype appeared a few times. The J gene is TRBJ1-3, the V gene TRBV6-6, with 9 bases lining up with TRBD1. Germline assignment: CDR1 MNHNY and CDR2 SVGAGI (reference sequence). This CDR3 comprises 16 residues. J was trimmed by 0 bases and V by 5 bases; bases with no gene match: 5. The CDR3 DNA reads TGTGCCAGCAGTGTCCTACAGGGGGCCTCTGGAAACACCATATATTTT. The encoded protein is CASSVLQGASGNTIYF.

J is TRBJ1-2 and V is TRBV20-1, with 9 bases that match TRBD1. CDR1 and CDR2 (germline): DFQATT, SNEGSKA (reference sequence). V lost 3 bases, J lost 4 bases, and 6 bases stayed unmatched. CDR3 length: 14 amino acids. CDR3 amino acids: CSASPTGGPYGYTF. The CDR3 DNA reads TGCAGTGCTAGCCCCACAGGGGGCCCCTATGGCTACACCTTC.

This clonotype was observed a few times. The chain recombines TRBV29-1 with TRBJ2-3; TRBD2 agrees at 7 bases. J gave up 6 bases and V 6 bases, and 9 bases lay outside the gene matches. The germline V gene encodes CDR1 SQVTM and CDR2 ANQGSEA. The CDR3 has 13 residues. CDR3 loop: CSVGGRSRDTQYF. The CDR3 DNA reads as TGCAGCGTGGGCGGGAGATCGCGGGATACGCAGTATTTT.

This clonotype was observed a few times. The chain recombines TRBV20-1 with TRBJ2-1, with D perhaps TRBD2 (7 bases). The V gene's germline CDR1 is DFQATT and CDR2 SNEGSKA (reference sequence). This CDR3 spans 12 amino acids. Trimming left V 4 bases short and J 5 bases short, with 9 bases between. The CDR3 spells CSAKGGNNEQFF. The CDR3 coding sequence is TGCAGTGCTAAGGGGGGGAACAATGAGCAGTTCTTC.

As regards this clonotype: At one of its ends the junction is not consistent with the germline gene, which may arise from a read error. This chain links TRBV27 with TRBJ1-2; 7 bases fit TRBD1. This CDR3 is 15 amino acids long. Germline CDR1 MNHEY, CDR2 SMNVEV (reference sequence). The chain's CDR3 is CTSSLEWDSPNGYTF. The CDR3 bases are TGTACCAGCAGTTTGGAGTGGGACAGCCCTAATGGCTACACCTTC.

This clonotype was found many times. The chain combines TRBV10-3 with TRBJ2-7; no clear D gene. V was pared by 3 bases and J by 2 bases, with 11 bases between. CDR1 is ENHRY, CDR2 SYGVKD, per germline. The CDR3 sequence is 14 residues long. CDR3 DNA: TGTGCCATCAGTGATCTGGACGCCACCTACGAGCAGTACTTC. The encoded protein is CAISDLDATYEQYF.

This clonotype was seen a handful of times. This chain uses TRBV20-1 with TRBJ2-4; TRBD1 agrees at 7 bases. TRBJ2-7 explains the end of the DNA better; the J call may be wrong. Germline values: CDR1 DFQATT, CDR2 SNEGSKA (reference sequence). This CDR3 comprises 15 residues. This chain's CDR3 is CSAPLYRGRNYEQYF. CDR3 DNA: TGCAGTGCTCCCCTATACAGGGGAAGGAACTACGAGCAGTACTTC.

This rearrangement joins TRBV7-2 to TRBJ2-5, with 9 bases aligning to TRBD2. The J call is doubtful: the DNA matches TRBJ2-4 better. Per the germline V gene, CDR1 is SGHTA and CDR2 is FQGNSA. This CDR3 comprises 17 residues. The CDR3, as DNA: TGTGCCAGCAGCTCGATGGGAGTAGTAGCGGGGGCAAACATTCAGTACTTC. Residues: CASSSMGVVAGANIQYF.

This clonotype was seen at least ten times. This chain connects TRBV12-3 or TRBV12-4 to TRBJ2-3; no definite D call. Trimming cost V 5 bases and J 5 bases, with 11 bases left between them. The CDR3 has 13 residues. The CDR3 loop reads CASSLPNGDTQYF. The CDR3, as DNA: TGTGCCAGCAGTCTTCCGAATGGAGATACGCAGTATTTT.

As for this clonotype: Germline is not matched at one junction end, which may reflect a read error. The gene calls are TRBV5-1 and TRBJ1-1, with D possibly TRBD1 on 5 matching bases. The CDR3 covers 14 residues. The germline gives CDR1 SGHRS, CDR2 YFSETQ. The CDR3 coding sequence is TGCCCCAGCAGCTCAATACAGGACAACACTGAAGCTTTCTTT. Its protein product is CPSSSIQDNTEAFF.

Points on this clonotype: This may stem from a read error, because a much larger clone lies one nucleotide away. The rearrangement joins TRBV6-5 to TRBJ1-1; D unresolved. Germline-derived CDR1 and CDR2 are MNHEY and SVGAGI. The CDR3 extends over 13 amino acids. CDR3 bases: TGTGCCAGCAGTTTACAATTGAACACTGGAGCTTTCTTT. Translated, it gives CASSLQLNTGAFF.

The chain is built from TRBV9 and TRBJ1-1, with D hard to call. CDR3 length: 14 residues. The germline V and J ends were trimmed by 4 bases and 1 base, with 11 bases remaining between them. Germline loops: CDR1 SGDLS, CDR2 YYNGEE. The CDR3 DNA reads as TGTGCCAGCAGCCCCAACTGGGGGAACACTGAAGCTTTCTTT. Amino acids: CASSPNWGNTEAFF.

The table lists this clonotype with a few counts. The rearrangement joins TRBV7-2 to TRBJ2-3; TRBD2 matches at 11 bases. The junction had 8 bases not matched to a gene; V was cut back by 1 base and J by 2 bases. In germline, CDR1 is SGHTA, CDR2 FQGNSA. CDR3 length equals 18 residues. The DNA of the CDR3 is TGTGCCAGCAGCTTAGTTTCCCTAGCGGGGGGCTACACAGATACGCAGTATTTT. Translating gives CASSLVSLAGGYTDTQYF.

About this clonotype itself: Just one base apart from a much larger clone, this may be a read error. This chain's CDR3 is CASSLAGGPNNERFF. The CDR3 DNA reads as TGTGCCAGCAGCTTAGCGGGAGGGCCTAACAATGAGCGGTTCTTC. V usage is TRBV7-8 and J usage is TRBJ2-1; TRBD2 matches at 7 bases. The CDR3 extends over 15 amino acids. CDR1 SGHVS and CDR2 FQNEAQ come from the germline V gene.

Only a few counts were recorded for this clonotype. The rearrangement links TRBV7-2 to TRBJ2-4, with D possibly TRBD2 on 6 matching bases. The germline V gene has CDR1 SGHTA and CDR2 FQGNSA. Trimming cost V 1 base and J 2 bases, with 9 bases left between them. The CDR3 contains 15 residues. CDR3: CASSLDRESKNIQYF. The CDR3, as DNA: TGTGCCAGCAGCTTAGACCGGGAGTCCAAAAACATTCAGTACTTC.

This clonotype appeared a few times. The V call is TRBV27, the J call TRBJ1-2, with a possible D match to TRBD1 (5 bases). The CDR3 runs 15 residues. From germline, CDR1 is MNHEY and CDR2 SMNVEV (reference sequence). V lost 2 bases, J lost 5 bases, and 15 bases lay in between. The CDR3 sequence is CASSLRAGGAYGYTF. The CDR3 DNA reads TGTGCCAGCAGTTTACGGGCAGGAGGGGCTTATGGCTACACCTTC.

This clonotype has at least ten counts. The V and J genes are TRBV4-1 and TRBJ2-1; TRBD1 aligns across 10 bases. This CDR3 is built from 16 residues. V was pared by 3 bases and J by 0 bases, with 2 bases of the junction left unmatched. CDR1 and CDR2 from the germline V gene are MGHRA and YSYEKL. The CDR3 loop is CASSQGQGSSYNEQFF. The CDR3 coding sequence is TGCGCCAGCAGCCAGGGACAGGGGAGCTCCTACAATGAGCAGTTCTTC.

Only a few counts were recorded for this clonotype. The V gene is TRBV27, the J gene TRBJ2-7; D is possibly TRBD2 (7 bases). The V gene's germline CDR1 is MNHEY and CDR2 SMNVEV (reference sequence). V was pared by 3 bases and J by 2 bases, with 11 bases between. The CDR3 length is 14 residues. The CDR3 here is CASSFGGPAYEQYF. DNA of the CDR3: TGTGCCAGCAGTTTCGGGGGGCCCGCCTACGAGCAGTACTTC.

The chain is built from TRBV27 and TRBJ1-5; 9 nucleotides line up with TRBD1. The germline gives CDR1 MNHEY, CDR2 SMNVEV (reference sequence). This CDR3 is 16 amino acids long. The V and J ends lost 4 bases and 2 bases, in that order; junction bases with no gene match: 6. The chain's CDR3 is CASSYGGDRGNQPQHF. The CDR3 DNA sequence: TGTGCCAGCAGTTATGGCGGGGACAGGGGCAATCAGCCCCAGCATTTT.

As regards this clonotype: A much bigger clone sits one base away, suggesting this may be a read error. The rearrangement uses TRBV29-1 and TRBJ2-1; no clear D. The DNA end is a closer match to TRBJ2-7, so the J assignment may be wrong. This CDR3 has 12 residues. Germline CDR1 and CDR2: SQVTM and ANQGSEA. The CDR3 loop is CSVEGVYNEQYF. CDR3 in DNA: TGCAGCGTTGAAGGAGTGTACAATGAGCAGTACTTC.

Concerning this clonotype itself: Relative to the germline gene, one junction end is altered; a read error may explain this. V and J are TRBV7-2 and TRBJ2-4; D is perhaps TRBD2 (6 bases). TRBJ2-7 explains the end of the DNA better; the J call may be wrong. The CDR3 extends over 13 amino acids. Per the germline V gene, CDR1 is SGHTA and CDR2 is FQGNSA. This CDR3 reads CASSVAVLYEQYF. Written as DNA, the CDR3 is TGTGCCAGCAGCGTAGCGGTCCTCTACGAGCAGTACTTC.

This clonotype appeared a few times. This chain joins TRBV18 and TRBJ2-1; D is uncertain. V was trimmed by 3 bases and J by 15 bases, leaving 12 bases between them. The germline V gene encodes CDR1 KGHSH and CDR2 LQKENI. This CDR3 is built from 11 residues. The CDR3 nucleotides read TGTGCCAGCTCACCCGACGATTCTCGGTTCTTC. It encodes CASSPDDSRFF.

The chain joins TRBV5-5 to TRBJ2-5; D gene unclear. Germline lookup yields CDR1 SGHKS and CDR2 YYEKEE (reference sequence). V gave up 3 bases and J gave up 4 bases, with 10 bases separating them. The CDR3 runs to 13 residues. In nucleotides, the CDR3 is TGTGCCAGCAGCTCAACGCCTTCAGAGACCCAGTACTTC. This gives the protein CASSSTPSETQYF. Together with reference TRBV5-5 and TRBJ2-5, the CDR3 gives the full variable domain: DAGVTQSPTHLIKTRGQQVTLRCSPISGHKSVSWYQQVLGQGPQFIFQYYEKEERGRGNFPDRFSARQFPNYSSELNVNALLLGDSALYLCASSSTPSETQYFGPGTRLLVL.

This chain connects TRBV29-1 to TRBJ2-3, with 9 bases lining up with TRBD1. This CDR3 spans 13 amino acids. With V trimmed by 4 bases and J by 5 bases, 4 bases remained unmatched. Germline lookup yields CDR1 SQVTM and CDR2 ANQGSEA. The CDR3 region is CSVAVGQGDTQYF. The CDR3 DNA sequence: TGCAGCGTTGCGGTGGGACAGGGAGATACGCAGTATTTT.

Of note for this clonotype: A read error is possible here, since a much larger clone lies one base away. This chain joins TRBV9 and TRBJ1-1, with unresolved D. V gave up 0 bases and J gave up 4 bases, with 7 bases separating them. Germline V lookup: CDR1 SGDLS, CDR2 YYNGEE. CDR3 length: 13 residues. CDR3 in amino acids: CASSVVGSTEAFF. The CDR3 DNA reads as TGTGCCAGCAGCGTAGTCGGGAGCACTGAAGCTTTCTTT.

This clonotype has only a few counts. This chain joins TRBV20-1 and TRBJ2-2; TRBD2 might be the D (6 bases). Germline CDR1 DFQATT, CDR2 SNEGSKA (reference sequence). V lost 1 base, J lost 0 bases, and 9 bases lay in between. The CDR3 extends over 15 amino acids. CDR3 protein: CSARVAGTNTGELFF. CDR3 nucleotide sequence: TGCAGTGCTAGAGTTGCGGGAACGAACACCGGGGAGCTGTTTTTT.